This TCR beta chain is drawn from a study of cytomegalovirus exposure and HLA in healthy donors. General study results and limits: Most sequenced TCRs were rare (though some public TCRs occurred in many donors). In a later analysis, V- and J-gene trimming of beta chains associated with a DCLRE1C missense variant, replicated independently. Indistinguishable V segments, including TRBV6-2 and TRBV6-3, were excluded. Sequencing likely generated an artifact that appeared as a cluster of highly shared sequence variants.

This CDR3 has 14 amino acids. Germline assignment: CDR1 ENHRY and CDR2 SYGVKD. Trimming removed 2 bases from V and 5 bases from J, with 12 bases in between. A note on this clone: Its antigen is as yet unknown.

A multiplex PCR was run with 60 Vbeta primers and 13 Jbeta primers. The repertoire was sequenced with immunoSEQ multiplex PCR; TCRdb's copy has only in-frame clones and lacks some. The table shows 150,000 to 200,000 clones, with about 80% occurring only once. The chain employs TRBV10-3 and TRBJ2-5; D perhaps matches TRBD1 (6 bases). The sequence was collected from a man between 18 and 35 years old in good health and CMV-seropositive. Sequencing used PBMCs. CDR3 sequence: CAISEGQLGETQYF. The CDR3 bases are TGTGCCATCAGTGAGGGACAGCTCGGGGAGACCCAGTACTTC.